This is a list of T cell receptor beta chains from one sample in a study of blood T cell repertoires in COVID-19. Profiled with immunoSEQ multiplex PCR; TCRdb holds only in-frame clones, not every one. The sample has about 150,000 clones, more than 75% seen once. Sequenced material: peripheral blood. These receptors were obtained from a man aged 60-69 years with acute or convalescent COVID-19. CDR3s leave out the opening cysteine and the closing phenylalanine or tryptophan. The D gene is left open where the match is weak. Size tells how often a clone was seen (once, few, many) or the class of an expanded clone, and some rows leave it out.

>TRBV27|TRBJ1-1|.|TRBD1
ASSLRGQGLEAF
>TRBV11-2|TRBJ2-1|few|.
ASSPNLLALEAREQF
>TRBV29-1|TRBJ1-3|.|TRBD1
SVAGGTGNTIY
>TRBV28|TRBJ2-7|.|.
ASSRISGYEQY
>TRBV12-3/TRBV12-4|TRBJ2-2|.|TRBD2
ASGTSYTGELF
>TRBV10-2|TRBJ2-4|.|.
ASSEVGAGVGNIQY
>TRBV6-2/TRBV6-3|TRBJ2-7|.|.
ASSYSRVLPRTYEQY
>TRBV27|TRBJ1-4|.|TRBD1
ASSVFGTALNEKLF
>TRBV4-1|TRBJ1-3|.|.
ASSQIPMTGSGNTIY
>TRBV7-2|TRBJ2-7|few|.
ASSSGGTHYEQY
>TRBV15|TRBJ1-2|.|TRBD1
ATSRGRTGTYGYT
>TRBV6-5|TRBJ2-3|.|TRBD2
ASSYLAGAADTQY
>TRBV10-1|TRBJ2-3|.|.
ASSRELTDTQY
>TRBV28|TRBJ1-1|.|TRBD1
ASREIQGRGTEAF
>TRBV6-6|TRBJ2-1|.|.
ASSPGHNEQF
>TRBV5-1|TRBJ2-7|once|.
ASSQSTYEQY
>TRBV7-9|TRBJ1-5|.|.
ASSLDRWGHQPQH
>TRBV19|TRBJ1-4|.|TRBD1
ASSIGQGEEKLF
>TRBV7-6|TRBJ2-2|.|.
ASSLAGGQLTGELF
>TRBV28|TRBJ1-5|.|TRBD1
ASSPGTVYSNQPQH
>TRBV18|TRBJ1-1|.|.
ASSQLTTEAF
>TRBV28|TRBJ1-1|.|TRBD1
ASTLGQGGGRVAF
>TRBV23-1|TRBJ2-7|.|TRBD2
ASSRAGGPWDEQY
>TRBV19|TRBJ2-3|.|TRBD2
ASILRAREGPGKKSSVDTQY
>TRBV6-5|TRBJ1-2|.|.
ASSLDRQNGYT
>TRBV15|TRBJ2-2|.|.
ATSDGLQYELF
>TRBV7-9|TRBJ2-7|many|TRBD2
ASSYTSGSPYEQY
>TRBV11-2|TRBJ2-5|.|TRBD2
ASRGLAGVVETQY
>TRBV4-1|TRBJ2-7|.|TRBD1
ASSQTGLDRGNHEQY
>TRBV28|TRBJ2-1|few|TRBD2
ASAGSGSIYEQF